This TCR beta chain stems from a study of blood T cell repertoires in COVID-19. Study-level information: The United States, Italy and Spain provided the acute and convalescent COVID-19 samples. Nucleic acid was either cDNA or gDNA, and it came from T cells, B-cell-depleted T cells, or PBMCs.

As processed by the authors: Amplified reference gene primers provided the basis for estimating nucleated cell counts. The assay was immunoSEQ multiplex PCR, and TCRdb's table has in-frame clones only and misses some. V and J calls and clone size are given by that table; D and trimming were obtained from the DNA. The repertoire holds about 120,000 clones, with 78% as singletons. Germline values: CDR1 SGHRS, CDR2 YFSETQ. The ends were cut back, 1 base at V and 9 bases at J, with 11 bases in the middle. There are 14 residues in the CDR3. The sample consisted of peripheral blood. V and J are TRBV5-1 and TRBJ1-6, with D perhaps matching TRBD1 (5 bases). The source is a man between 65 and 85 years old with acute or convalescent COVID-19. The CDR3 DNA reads TGCGCCAGCAGCTTGAACCAGGGATCTTCACCCCTCCACTTT. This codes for CASSLNQGSSPLHF.